This T cell receptor beta chain was sequenced during a study of early T cells in non-severe SARS-CoV-2 infection (dated by TCRdb to the early 2020s). Background on the whole study: Because TCR sequencing was done on bulk RNA from unsorted whole blood, the alpha and beta chains could not be paired.

Library creation used 5' RACE. Sequencing was performed on a NextSeq 500. Unique molecular identifiers were attached to individual cDNA molecules in the TCR library protocol so that sequencing error and PCR bias could be corrected. Sequencing covered both TCR alpha and beta chains, and within each sample the abundances of alpha and beta sequences were tightly co-correlated. From the authors' description of their analysis: V gene, J gene and CDR3 annotation of TCR sequences was performed with Decombinator V4. TCRs were defined as expanded if a significant change between any two time points was detected under a Poisson model with p below 0.0001. TCR abundances were normalised to the total number of TCRs sequenced per sample and were expressed as counts per million. MAIT TCRs were defined by TRAV1-2 paired with TRAJ12, TRAJ20 or TRAJ33, and iNKT TCRs by TRAV10 paired with TRAJ18. A search of VDJdb, accessed on 1 November 2021, was run for TCRs annotated to CMV, EBV and SARS-CoV-2, with TCRs annotated for multiple antigens excluded. TCRdb reran the public reads through fastp at Q25 and MiXCR, keeping productive beta chains. Rows matching on CDR3 protein sequence are summarized as one entry with the most common DNA and genes. The V and J calls, along with clone size, are taken from TCRdb and not from the paper's own processing. A total of 36,000 or so distinct CDR3 sequences appear in this sample, around 4% of them only once. The top ten clonotypes cover over 5% of the sample.

Summary of the overall study and its limitations: VDJdb matching was skewed toward anti-spike CD8 responses, so virus-specific expansions were likely underestimated and private and CD4 specificities were missed.

This was a case-control study nested in a cohort of healthcare workers in London, UK, who had nasopharyngeal swab PCR tests and blood samples taken every week. Between 23 and 31 March 2020, the week of the UK lockdown, healthcare workers were enrolled and then followed up weekly for as long as 16 weeks. This clonotype appeared a few times. What this receptor recognizes is not known. No clone much larger than this one lies a single base away; base qualities are absent. The germline V end is reduced by 4 bases and the J end by 4 bases; junction bases left unmatched: 10. From the germline V gene (reference sequence), CDR1 is MNHNY and CDR2 is SVGAGI. The CDR3 measures 16 amino acids from cysteine to phenylalanine. The read is trimmed to its CDR3 DNA, 48 bases read in frame from base 1.

The chain is encoded by TRBV6-6 joined to TRBJ2-3; 8 bases in between match TRBD2. Sequencing input: whole blood. The sequence was collected from an adult who was a healthcare worker with PCR-confirmed SARS-CoV-2 infection or an uninfected control (not recorded which). The DNA sequence reads TGTGCCAGCAGTTCCTACAGAACGGGGGGGCCAGATACGCAGTATTTT. The translation is CASSSYRTGGPDTQYF.